The rows below give T cell receptor beta chains drawn from one sample of a study of cytomegalovirus exposure and HLA in healthy donors. Profiled with immunoSEQ multiplex PCR; TCRdb holds only in-frame clones, not every one. Counted here are approximately 150,000 clones, around 80% occurring once; the ten biggest clones make up about 7%. The sequenced sample was PBMCs. The receptors come from a woman aged 30 to 39 in good health and CMV-seropositive. Both conserved end residues are part of each CDR3. Fields, in order: J gene, D gene, V gene, clone size, CDR3 protein, CDR3 DNA. D genes are given only for firm matches. The size entry is marked missing in some rows and otherwise reads once, few, many or a size class.

>TRBJ1-2|.|TRBV29-1|.
CSVERAVGQYGYTF
TGCAGCGTTGAAAGGGCCGTCGGACAGTATGGCTACACCTTC
>TRBJ2-7|.|TRBV4-3|.
CASSHLGRGYEQYF
TGCGCCAGCAGCCATTTGGGCAGGGGCTACGAGCAGTACTTC
>TRBJ2-3|TRBD2|TRBV9|few
CASSVAGSGGGALADTQYF
TGTGCCAGCAGCGTAGCGGGGTCCGGCGGGGGGGCCTTGGCAGATACGCAGTATTTT
>TRBJ1-4|.|TRBV29-1|few
CSVGDRSNEKLFF
TGCAGCGTAGGCGACAGGTCTAATGAAAAACTGTTTTTT
>TRBJ2-3|.|TRBV6-5|.
CASSYGGFSTDTQYF
TGTGCCAGCAGTTACGGGGGCTTTAGCACAGATACGCAGTATTTT
>TRBJ1-6|.|TRBV28|.
CASLRGYSSYNSPLHF
TGTGCCAGCCTTCGGGGTTACAGCTCCTATAATTCACCCCTCCACTTT
>TRBJ1-2|.|TRBV4-3|.
CASSQDPISHGYTF
TGCGCCAGCAGCCAAGATCCCATTTCCCATGGCTACACCTTC
>TRBJ2-5|TRBD2|TRBV7-2|once
CASSFSGVETQYF
TGTGCCAGCAGCTTTAGCGGGGTGGAGACCCAGTACTTC
>TRBJ2-3|.|TRBV10-3|.
CAISEKAEDTQYF
TGTGCCATCAGTGAAAAGGCGGAAGATACGCAGTATTTT
>TRBJ1-2|.|TRBV18|.
CASSITGNYGYTF
TGTGCCAGCTCAATTACCGGTAACTATGGCTACACCTTC
>TRBJ1-1|.|TRBV10-2|.
CASSESTLREWGTEAFF
TGCGCCAGCAGTGAGTCGACATTAAGGGAGTGGGGCACTGAAGCTTTCTTT
>TRBJ2-5|.|TRBV11-2|.
CASRMGGAWETQYF
TGTGCCAGCAGGATGGGGGGGGCCTGGGAGACCCAGTACTTC
>TRBJ1-2|.|TRBV18|.
CASSPEGYGYTF
TGTGCCAGCTCACCGGAGGGATATGGCTACACCTTC
>TRBJ1-2|.|TRBV6-5|.
CASSYSFGGDYGYTF
TGTGCCAGCAGTTACTCGTTCGGGGGTGACTATGGCTACACCTTC
>TRBJ2-1|.|TRBV19|.
CASSEINNEQFF
TGTGCCAGTTCTGAGATCAACAATGAGCAGTTCTTC
>TRBJ1-3|.|TRBV5-5|.
CASSWAGESGNTIYF
TGTGCCAGCAGCTGGGCGGGGGAAAGTGGAAACACCATATATTTT
>TRBJ2-7|.|TRBV7-9|.
CASSFSGATYEQYF
TGTGCCAGCAGCTTCTCAGGGGCAACCTACGAGCAGTACTTC
>TRBJ1-2|.|TRBV29-1|.
CSAIPTVNYGYTF
TGCAGCGCCATCCCGACAGTTAACTATGGCTACACCTTC
>TRBJ2-6|.|TRBV30|few
CAWSVMAPFSGANVLTF
TGTGCCTGGAGTGTAATGGCCCCCTTCTCTGGGGCCAACGTCCTGACTTTC
>TRBJ2-3|TRBD1|TRBV27|.
CASGDSPGTDTQYF
TGTGCCAGCGGGGACAGCCCCGGCACAGATACGCAGTATTTT
>TRBJ1-2|TRBD1|TRBV5-1|few
CASSLGQGGFNYGYTF
TGCGCCAGCAGCTTGGGACAGGGGGGTTTTAACTATGGCTACACCTTC
>TRBJ2-1|TRBD1|TRBV7-3|.
CASTRGQGDNEQFF
TGTGCCAGTACCCGGGGACAGGGAGACAATGAGCAGTTCTTC
>TRBJ2-5|.|TRBV5-1|.
CASSLDSGVGLETQYF
TGCGCCAGCAGCTTGGATTCGGGAGTGGGGCTAGAGACCCAGTACTTC
>TRBJ2-3|TRBD2|TRBV9|.
CASSAGGAPGTDTQYF
TGTGCCAGCAGCGCCGGGGGGGCTCCCGGCACAGATACGCAGTATTTT
>TRBJ2-7|.|TRBV4-2|.
CASSREVREGNFYEQYF
TGTGCCAGCAGCCGAGAAGTCCGGGAAGGGAATTTTTACGAGCAGTACTTC
>TRBJ1-4|.|TRBV2|.
CASSRLGGREKLFF
TGTGCCAGCAGTAGGCTTGGGGGCAGAGAAAAACTGTTTTTT
>TRBJ1-2|TRBD1|TRBV5-6|.
CASSYYDGQGSYGYTF
TGTGCCAGCAGCTACTATGACGGACAGGGGAGCTATGGCTACACCTTC
>TRBJ2-3|TRBD1|TRBV5-1|.
CASSRQGIGTDTQYF
TGCGCCAGCAGCCGACAGGGTATTGGCACAGATACGCAGTATTTT
>TRBJ1-3|.|TRBV11-2|.
CASSQGIGNTIYF
TGTGCCAGCAGCCAGGGAATTGGAAACACCATATATTTT
>TRBJ1-2|.|TRBV6-1|.
CASSGGGILANYGYTF
TGTGCCAGCAGTGGAGGGGGAATCTTAGCTAACTATGGCTACACCTTC
>TRBJ2-5|.|TRBV5-6|.
CASSLYTAGRETQYF
TGTGCCAGCAGCTTGTATACAGCCGGTAGGGAGACCCAGTACTTC
>TRBJ1-1|TRBD1|TRBV7-9|few
CASSPTGANTEAFF
TGTGCCAGCAGCCCGACAGGGGCAAACACTGAAGCTTTCTTT
>TRBJ2-7|.|TRBV7-6|.
CASSLIGAYEQYF
TGTGCCAGCAGCTTAATAGGGGCCTACGAGCAGTACTTC
>TRBJ1-4|.|TRBV7-8|.
CASSSTLKGEKLFF
TGTGCCAGCAGCTCAACCCTAAAGGGGGAAAAACTGTTTTTT
>TRBJ2-7|.|TRBV5-4|.
CASSLGGTGIGYEQYF
TGTGCCAGCAGCTTGGGAGGGACTGGGATCGGTTACGAGCAGTACTTC
>TRBJ1-5|.|TRBV29-1|.
CSVGGFDQPQHF
TGCAGCGTTGGAGGGTTCGATCAGCCCCAGCATTTT
>TRBJ2-7|TRBD2|TRBV7-3|once
CASSYGGDGCEQYF
TGTGCCAGCAGCTATGGGGGGGACGGATGCGAGCAGTACTTC
>TRBJ1-4|TRBD1|TRBV27|.
CASSIWTGSLIGKLFF
TGTGCCAGCAGTATCTGGACAGGGTCACTAATTGGAAAACTGTTTTTT
>TRBJ1-2|.|TRBV6-5|.
CASSSTTGLRGYTF
TGTGCCAGCAGTTCGACTACAGGGCTGAGAGGCTACACCTTC
>TRBJ2-7|TRBD1|TRBV29-1|once
CSVEGGRDRGSYEQYF
TGCAGCGTTGAAGGGGGCCGGGACAGGGGATCCTACGAGCAGTACTTC